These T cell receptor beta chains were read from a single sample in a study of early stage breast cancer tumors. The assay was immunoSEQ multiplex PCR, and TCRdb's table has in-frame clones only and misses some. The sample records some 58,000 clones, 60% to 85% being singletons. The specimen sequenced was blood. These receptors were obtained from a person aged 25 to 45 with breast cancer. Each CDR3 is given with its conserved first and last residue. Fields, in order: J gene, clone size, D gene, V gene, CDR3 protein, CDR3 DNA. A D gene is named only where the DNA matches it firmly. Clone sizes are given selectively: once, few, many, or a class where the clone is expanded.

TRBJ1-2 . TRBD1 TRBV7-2 CASRPTGIYGYTF TGTGCCAGCAGACCGACAGGGATCTATGGCTACACCTTC
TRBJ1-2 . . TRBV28 CASSPLDRNYGYTF TGTGCCAGCAGTCCCCTCGACAGAAACTATGGCTACACCTTC
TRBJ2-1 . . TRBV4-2 CASSRLQGNEQFF TGTGCCAGCAGCCGTTTACAGGGAAATGAGCAGTTCTTC
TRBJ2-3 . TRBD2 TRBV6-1 CASSELAGGPDTQYF TGTGCCAGCAGTGAACTAGCGGGAGGGCCAGATACGCAGTATTTT
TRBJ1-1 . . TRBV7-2 CASSPGPINTEAFF TGTGCCAGCAGCCCGGGACCTATAAACACTGAAGCTTTCTTT
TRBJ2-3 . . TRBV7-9 CASSATLYTQYF TGTGCCAGCAGCGCGACCCTTTATACGCAGTATTTT
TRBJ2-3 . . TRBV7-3 CASTQRGGSTDTQYF TGTGCCAGCACCCAGAGGGGCGGGAGCACAGATACGCAGTATTTT
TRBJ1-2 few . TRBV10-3 CAITRGWGYGYTF TGTGCCATCACACGTGGGTGGGGCTATGGCTACACCTTC
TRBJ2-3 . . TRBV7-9 CASSELWTGSTDTQYF TGTGCCAGCAGCGAACTCTGGACGGGAAGCACAGATACGCAGTATTTT
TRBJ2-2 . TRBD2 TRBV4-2 CASNPGLAGFRTGELFF TGTGCCAGCAATCCGGGACTAGCGGGATTTCGAACCGGGGAGCTGTTTTTT
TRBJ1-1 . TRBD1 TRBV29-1 CSVGYRGLNTEAFF TGCAGCGTTGGATACAGGGGCCTTAACACTGAAGCTTTCTTT
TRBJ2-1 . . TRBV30 CAWSPGSSEQFF TGTGCCTGGAGTCCGGGGTCTAGTGAGCAGTTCTTC
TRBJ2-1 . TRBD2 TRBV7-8 CASSLATIAGYNEQFF TGTGCCAGCAGCTTAGCGACAATAGCGGGATACAATGAGCAGTTCTTC
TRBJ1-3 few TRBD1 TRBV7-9 CASSPGQGFGNTIYF TGTGCCAGCAGCCCGGGACAGGGCTTTGGAAACACCATATATTTT
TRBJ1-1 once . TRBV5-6 CASSLLAGRLNTEAFF TGTGCCAGCAGCTTGTTGGCAGGTAGGCTGAACACTGAAGCTTTCTTT
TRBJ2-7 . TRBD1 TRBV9 CASSVGPDRDYEQYF TGTGCCAGCAGCGTAGGTCCGGACAGGGACTACGAGCAGTACTTC
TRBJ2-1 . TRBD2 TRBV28 CAHQGRGNEQFF TGTGCCCACCAAGGGAGGGGTAATGAGCAGTTCTTC
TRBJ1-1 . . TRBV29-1 CSSTTWGPAGNTEAFF TGCAGCTCCACCACGTGGGGGCCCGCGGGGAACACTGAAGCTTTCTTT
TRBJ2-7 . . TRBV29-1 CSAVKGNSYEQYF TGCAGCGCCGTCAAGGGAAACTCCTACGAGCAGTACTTC
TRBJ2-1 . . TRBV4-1 CASSQAPGNEQFF TGCGCCAGCAGCCAAGCTCCCGGCAATGAGCAGTTCTTC
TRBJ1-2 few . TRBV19 CASSIQGDTNYGYTF TGTGCCAGTAGTATCCAGGGAGACACTAACTATGGCTACACCTTC
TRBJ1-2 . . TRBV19 CASSPEGGLYYGYTF TGTGCCAGTAGCCCAGAAGGGGGGCTGTACTATGGCTACACCTTC